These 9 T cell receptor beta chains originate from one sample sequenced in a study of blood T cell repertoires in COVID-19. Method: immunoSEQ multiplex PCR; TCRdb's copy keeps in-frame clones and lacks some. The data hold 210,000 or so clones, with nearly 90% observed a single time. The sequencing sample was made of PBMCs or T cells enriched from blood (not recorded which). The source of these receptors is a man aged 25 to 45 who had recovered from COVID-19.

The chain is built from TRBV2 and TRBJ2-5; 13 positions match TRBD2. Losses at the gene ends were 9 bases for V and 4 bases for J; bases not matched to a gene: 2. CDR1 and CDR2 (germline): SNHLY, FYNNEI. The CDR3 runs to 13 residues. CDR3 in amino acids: CASGTSGVETQYF. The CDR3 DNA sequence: TGTGCCAGTGGGACTAGCGGGGTAGAGACCCAGTACTTC.

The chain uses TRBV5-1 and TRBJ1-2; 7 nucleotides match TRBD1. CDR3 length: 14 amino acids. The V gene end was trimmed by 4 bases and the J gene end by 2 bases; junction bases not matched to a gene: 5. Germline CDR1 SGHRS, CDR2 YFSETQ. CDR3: CASSRAGQNYGYTF. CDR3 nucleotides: TGCGCCAGCAGCCGGGCGGGACAGAACTATGGCTACACCTTC.

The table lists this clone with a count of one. CDR3 loop: CATSRDLLVNTIYF. CDR3 DNA sequence: TGTGCCACCAGCAGAGATCTTCTAGTGAACACCATATATTTT. V gene TRBV15 combines with J gene TRBJ1-3; D is uncertain. Germline assignment: CDR1 LNHNV and CDR2 YYDKDF (reference sequence). The length of the CDR3 is 14 residues. The V end was cut by 0 bases, the J end by 7 bases, with 10 bases between.

The CDR3 reads CASSGSMNTEAFF. Here the CDR3 DNA reads TGTGCCAGCAGCGGGAGTATGAACACTGAAGCTTTCTTT. The V and J genes are TRBV28 and TRBJ1-1, with D unclear. V lost 6 bases, J lost 0 bases, and 8 bases lay in between. This CDR3 is 13 amino acids long. The germline V gene has CDR1 MDHEN and CDR2 SYDVKM.

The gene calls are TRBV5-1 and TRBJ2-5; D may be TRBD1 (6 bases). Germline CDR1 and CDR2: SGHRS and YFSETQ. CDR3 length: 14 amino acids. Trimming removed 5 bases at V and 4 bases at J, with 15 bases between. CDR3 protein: CASSPSGQRETQYF. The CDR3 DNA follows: TGCGCCAGCAGTCCGTCCGGACAGAGAGAGACCCAGTACTTC.

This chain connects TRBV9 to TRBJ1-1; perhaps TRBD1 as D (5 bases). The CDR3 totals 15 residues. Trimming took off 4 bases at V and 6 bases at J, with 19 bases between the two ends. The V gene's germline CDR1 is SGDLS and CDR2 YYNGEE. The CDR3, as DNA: TGTGCCAGCAGCCCGTCGGACGGGACTTTCTCTGAAGCTTTCTTT. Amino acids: CASSPSDGTFSEAFF.

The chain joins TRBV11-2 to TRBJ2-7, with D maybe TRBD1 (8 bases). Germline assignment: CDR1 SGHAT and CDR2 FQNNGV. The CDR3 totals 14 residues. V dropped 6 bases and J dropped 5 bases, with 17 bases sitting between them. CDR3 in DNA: TGTGCCAGCAGGCACAGGGGGAGGGAGAACGAGCAGTACTTC. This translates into CASRHRGRENEQYF.

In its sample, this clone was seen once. CDR3 region: CASTLNMGGEKLFF. The CDR3 DNA reads TGCGCCAGCACCCTTAATATGGGGGGTGAAAAACTGTTTTTT. The V gene is TRBV10-2, the J gene TRBJ1-4, with a weak D call TRBD1 (5 bases). The V and J ends lost 7 bases and 7 bases respectively, with 16 bases between them. CDR3 length equals 14 residues. Germline CDR1 WSHSY, CDR2 SAAADI.

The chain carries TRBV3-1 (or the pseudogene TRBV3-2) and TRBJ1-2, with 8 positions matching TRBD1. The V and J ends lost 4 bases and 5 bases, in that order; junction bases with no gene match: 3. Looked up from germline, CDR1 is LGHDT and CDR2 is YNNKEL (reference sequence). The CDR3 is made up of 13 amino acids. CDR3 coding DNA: TGTGCCAGCAGCCGAGGACAGGGTTATGGCTACACCTTC. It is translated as CASSRGQGYGYTF.